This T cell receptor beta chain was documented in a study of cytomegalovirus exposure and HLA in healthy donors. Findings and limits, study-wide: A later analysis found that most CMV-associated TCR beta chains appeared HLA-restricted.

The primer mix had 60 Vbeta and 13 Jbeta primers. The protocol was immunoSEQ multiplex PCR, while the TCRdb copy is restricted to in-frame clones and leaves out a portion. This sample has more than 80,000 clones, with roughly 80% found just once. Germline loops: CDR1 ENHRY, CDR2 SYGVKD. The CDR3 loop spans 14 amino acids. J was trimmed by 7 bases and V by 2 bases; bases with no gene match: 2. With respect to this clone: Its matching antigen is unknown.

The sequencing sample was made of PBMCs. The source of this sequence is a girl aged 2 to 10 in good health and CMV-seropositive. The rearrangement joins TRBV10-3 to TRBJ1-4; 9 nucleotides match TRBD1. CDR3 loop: CAISEGTGSEKLFF. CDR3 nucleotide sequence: TGTGCCATCAGTGAGGGGACAGGGAGTGAAAAACTGTTTTTT.